This TCR beta chain was captured by sequencing in a study of shared clonotypes between healthy human individuals. As for the study in general: Donors had three CD4 naive, three CD4 memory, two CD8 naive and one CD8 memory plate apiece. Findings of the study overall: Relative to clonotypes present in all four donors, those not shared had lower generation probabilities.

Libraries were prepared by immunoSEQ multiplex PCR; TCRdb keeps only in-frame clonotypes and omits some of them. This sample has roughly 2 million clones; roughly 95% occur once, and the top ten carry less than 0.15%. Points on this clone: Its antigen is still unknown. Other DNA sequences in this specimen translate into the identical CDR3.

V lost 0 bases and J lost 6; bases outside the gene matches: 2. CDR1 is GTSNPN and CDR2 is SVGIG in the germline V gene (reference sequence). The CDR3 is 14 residues long. This TCR was recovered from a man aged 18 to 30 in good health. V usage is TRBV30 and J usage is TRBJ2-1; TRBD2 matches at 10 bases. Sequencing was performed on naive CD4+ T cells sorted from blood. The subset denotes: CD45RA+ positively selected. CDR3 in amino acids: CAWSVRLAGNEQFF. The CDR3 coding sequence is TGTGCCTGGAGTGTAAGACTAGCGGGCAATGAGCAGTTCTTC.